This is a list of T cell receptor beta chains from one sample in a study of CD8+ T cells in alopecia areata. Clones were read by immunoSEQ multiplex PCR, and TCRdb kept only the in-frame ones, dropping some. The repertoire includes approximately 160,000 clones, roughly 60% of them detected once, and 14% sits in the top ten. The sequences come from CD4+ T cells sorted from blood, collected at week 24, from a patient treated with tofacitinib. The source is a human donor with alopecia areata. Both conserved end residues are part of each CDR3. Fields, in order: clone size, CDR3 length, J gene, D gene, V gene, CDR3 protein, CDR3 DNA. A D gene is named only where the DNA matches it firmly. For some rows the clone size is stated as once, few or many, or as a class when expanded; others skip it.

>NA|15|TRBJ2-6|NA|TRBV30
CAWSLKSSGANVLTF
TGTGCCTGGAGTCTTAAGAGCTCTGGGGCCAACGTCCTGACTTTC
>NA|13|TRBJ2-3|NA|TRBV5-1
CASRSRGTDTQYF
TGCGCCAGCAGATCTAGGGGCACAGATACGCAGTATTTT
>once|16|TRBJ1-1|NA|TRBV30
CAWDIPPGHGDTEAFF
TGTGCCTGGGACATCCCTCCGGGACACGGGGACACTGAAGCTTTCTTT
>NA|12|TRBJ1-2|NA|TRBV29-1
CSVATATAGYTF
TGCAGCGTCGCCACAGCGACGGCTGGCTACACCTTC
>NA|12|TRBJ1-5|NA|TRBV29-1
CSVAERHQPQHF
TGCAGCGTCGCTGAGAGACATCAGCCCCAGCATTTT
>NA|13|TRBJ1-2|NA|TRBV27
CASSFRGSYGYTF
TGTGCCAGCAGTTTCCGAGGGAGCTATGGCTACACCTTC
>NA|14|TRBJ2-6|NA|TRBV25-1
CASSESPRGDVLTF
TGTGCCAGCAGTGAATCCCCCCGGGGAGACGTCCTGACTTTC
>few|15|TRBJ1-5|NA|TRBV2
CASSEVPGRAQPQHF
TGTGCCAGCAGTGAAGTTCCAGGCAGAGCTCAGCCCCAGCATTTT
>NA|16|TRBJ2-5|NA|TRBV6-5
CASSFAWDTGGETQYF
TGTGCCAGCAGTTTCGCCTGGGACACCGGCGGGGAGACCCAGTACTTC
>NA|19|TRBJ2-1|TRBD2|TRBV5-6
CASSWPVFQGTSGYNEQFF
TGTGCCAGCAGTTGGCCTGTGTTCCAAGGGACTAGCGGCTACAATGAGCAGTTCTTC
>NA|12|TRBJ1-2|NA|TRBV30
CASLQGAGGYTF
TGTGCCTCGTTACAGGGAGCGGGAGGCTACACCTTC
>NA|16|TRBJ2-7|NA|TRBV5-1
CASSLRGGRSSYEQYF
TGCGCCAGCAGCTTGAGGGGCGGCAGGAGCTCCTACGAGCAGTACTTC
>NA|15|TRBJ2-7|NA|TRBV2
CASSDQGSSFYEQYF
TGTGCCAGCAGTGATCAAGGCAGTTCCTTTTACGAGCAGTACTTC
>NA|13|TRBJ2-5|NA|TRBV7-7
CASSLDRSETQYF
TGTGCTAGCAGCCTCGACAGATCAGAGACCCAGTACTTC
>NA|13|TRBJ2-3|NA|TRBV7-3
CASSRATLDTQYF
TGTGCCAGCAGCCGAGCCACGTTGGATACGCAGTATTTT
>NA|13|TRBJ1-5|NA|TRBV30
CAWSRRYNQPQHF
TGTGCCTGGAGTCGACGATACAATCAGCCCCAGCATTTT
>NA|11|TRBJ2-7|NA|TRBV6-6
CASSPQYEQYF
TGTGCCAGCAGCCCACAGTACGAGCAGTACTTC
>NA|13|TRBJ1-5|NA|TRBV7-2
CASSLVSNQPQHF
TGTGCCAGCAGCTTGGTTAGCAATCAGCCCCAGCATTTT
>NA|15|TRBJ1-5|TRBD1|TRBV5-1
CASSDGTGGNQPQHF
TGCGCCAGCAGCGACGGGACAGGGGGTAATCAGCCCCAGCATTTT
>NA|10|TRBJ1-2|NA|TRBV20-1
CSANSYGYTF
TGCAGTGCCAACAGTTATGGCTACACCTTC
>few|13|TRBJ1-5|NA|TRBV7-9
CASGAVGNQPQHF
TGTGCCAGCGGCGCGGTTGGTAATCAGCCCCAGCATTTT
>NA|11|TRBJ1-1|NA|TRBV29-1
CSVVRDTEAFF
TGCAGCGTCGTCCGGGACACTGAAGCTTTCTTT
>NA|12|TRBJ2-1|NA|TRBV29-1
CSVAETAFEQFF
TGCAGCGTGGCAGAAACCGCGTTTGAGCAGTTCTTC
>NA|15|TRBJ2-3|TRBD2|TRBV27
CASSFLAVSTDTQYF
TGTGCCAGCAGTTTTCTAGCGGTTAGCACAGATACGCAGTATTTT
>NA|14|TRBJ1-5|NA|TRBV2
CASRPGPGGQPQHF
TGTGCCAGCAGGCCGGGCCCCGGAGGTCAGCCCCAGCATTTT
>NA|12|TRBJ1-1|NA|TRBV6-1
CASSVLRGRAFF
TGTGCCAGCAGTGTTCTTCGGGGGCGGGCTTTCTTT
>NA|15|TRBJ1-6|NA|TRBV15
CATSRAASYPSTLHF
TGTGCCACCAGCAGAGCGGCCTCTTACCCGTCAACCCTCCACTTT
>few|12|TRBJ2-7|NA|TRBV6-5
CASSLHGYEQYF
TGTGCCAGCAGTTTACATGGGTACGAGCAGTACTTC
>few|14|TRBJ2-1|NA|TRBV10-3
CATMRDGTNNEQFF
TGTGCCACCATGCGGGACGGAACGAACAATGAGCAGTTCTTC
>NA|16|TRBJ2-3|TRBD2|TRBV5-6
CASSLNSGGRTDTQYF
TGTGCCAGCAGCTTAAATAGCGGGGGACGAACAGATACGCAGTATTTT
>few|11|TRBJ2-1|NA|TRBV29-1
CSAPRANEQFF
TGCAGCGCCCCCCGAGCCAATGAGCAGTTCTTC
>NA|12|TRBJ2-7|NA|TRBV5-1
CASSLDHREMYF
TGCGCCAGCAGCTTGGATCACCGGGAGATGTACTTC
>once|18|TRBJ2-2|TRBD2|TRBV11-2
CASSLGTSGGPNTGELFF
TGTGCCAGCAGCTTAGGGACTAGCGGGGGCCCGAACACCGGGGAGCTGTTTTTT
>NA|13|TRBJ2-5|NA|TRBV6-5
CAISDQPQETQYF
TGTGCCATCAGTGATCAGCCCCAAGAGACCCAGTACTTC
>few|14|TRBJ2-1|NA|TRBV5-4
CASSLSGIYNEQFF
TGTGCCAGCAGCTTATCCGGGATCTACAATGAGCAGTTCTTC
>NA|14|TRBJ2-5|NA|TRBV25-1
CASSEPAISETQYF
TGTGCCAGCAGTGAACCCGCGATCTCAGAGACCCAGTACTTC
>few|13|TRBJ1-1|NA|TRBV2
CASPRGRDTEAFF
TGTGCCAGCCCCCGTGGCAGGGACACTGAAGCTTTCTTT
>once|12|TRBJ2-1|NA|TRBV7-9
CASSLQGNEQFF
TGTGCCAGCAGCTTACAGGGGAATGAGCAGTTCTTC
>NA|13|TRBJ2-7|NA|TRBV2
CAGKGRVGDEQYF
TGTGCCGGCAAAGGCAGGGTCGGCGACGAGCAGTACTTC
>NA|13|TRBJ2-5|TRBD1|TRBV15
CATTRQGRKTQYF
TGTGCCACCACCCGACAGGGGCGAAAGACCCAGTACTTC
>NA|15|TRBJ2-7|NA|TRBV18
CASSLYGRSPYEQYF
TGTGCCAGCTCACTATATGGGAGAAGTCCTTACGAGCAGTACTTC
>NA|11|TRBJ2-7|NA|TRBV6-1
CASRYDTVRYF
TGTGCCAGCAGATACGACACGGTGAGATACTTC
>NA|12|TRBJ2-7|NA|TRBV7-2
CASSLNSYEQYF
TGTGCCAGCAGCCTAAACTCCTACGAGCAGTACTTC
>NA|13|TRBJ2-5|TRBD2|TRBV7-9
CASRKHGGETQYF
TGTGCCAGCAGGAAACACGGGGGGGAGACCCAGTACTTC
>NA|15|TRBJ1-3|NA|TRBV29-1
CSVAGRTSSGNTIYF
TGCAGCGTTGCAGGCAGGACGAGCTCTGGAAACACCATATATTTT
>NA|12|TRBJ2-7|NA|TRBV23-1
CASSQHSYEQYF
TGCGCCAGCAGTCAGCACAGCTACGAGCAGTACTTC
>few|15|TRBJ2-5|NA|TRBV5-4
CASRHHREGGETQYF
TGTGCCAGCAGACATCACAGGGAAGGGGGAGAGACCCAGTACTTC
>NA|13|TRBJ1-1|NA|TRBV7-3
CASSLTRGTEAFF
TGTGCCAGCAGCTTAACCCGGGGCACTGAAGCTTTCTTT
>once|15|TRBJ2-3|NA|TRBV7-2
CASSLARGRTDTQYF
TGTGCCAGCAGCTTAGCCCGGGGGCGCACAGATACGCAGTATTTT
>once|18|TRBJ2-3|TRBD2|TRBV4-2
CASSQRISLAGVPDTQYF
TGTGCCAGCAGCCAACGTATATCCCTAGCGGGGGTCCCAGATACGCAGTATTTT
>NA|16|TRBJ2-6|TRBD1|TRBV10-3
CASRDRGRSGANVLTF
TGTGCCTCCCGGGACAGGGGGCGTTCTGGGGCCAACGTCCTGACTTTC
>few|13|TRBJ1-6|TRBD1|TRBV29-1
CSVQRDRGSPLHF
TGCAGCGTTCAAAGGGACAGGGGATCACCCCTCCACTTT
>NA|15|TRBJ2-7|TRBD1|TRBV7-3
CASSPGQAISYEQYF
TGTGCCAGCAGCCCTGGACAGGCAATCTCCTACGAGCAGTACTTC